This TCR beta chain was identified in a study of blood T cell repertoires in COVID-19. About the research overall: COVID-19 samples collected from the United States, Italy and Spain covered acute and convalescent phases. Nucleic acid was either cDNA or gDNA, and it came from T cells, B-cell-depleted T cells, or PBMCs.

With 1 base clipped from V and 5 bases from J, the junction kept 9 bases outside the gene matches. There are 17 residues in the CDR3. Germline CDR1 and CDR2: SGHVS and FQNEAQ. In the authors' workflow: Nucleated cell number was recorded as an estimate derived from reference gene primer amplification. Sequenced by immunoSEQ multiplex PCR; TCRdb stores in-frame clones only, minus some. V and J calls and clone size are given by that table; D and trimming were obtained from the DNA. The repertoire holds around 220,000 clones, with 85% to 90% as singletons. The source of this sequence is a man in his fifties with acute or convalescent COVID-19. Material: peripheral blood. The chain employs TRBV7-8 and TRBJ1-1, with 11 bases aligning to TRBD1. CDR3 sequence (DNA): TGTGCCAGCAGCTTAGAGGGACAGGGGGGCAGTAGGACTGAAGCTTTCTTT. Translated: CASSLEGQGGSRTEAFF.